A single sample is the source of the 20 T cell receptor beta chains below, sequenced in a study of response to subunit inactivated influenza vaccine (dated by TCRdb to the late 2010s). The receptor library was made with RT-PCR. The instrument given in TCRdb is Illumina HiSeq 2500. TCRdb reanalyzed the raw reads on its own, using fastp at Q25 for trimming and MiXCR for clone calling, and kept in-frame beta chains. Merged by CDR3 protein, the rows form single entries marked with the most common genes and DNA. The sample table lists around 320,000 distinct CDR3 sequences, around 20% of them with a count of one. The top ten clonotypes cover 10% to 13% of the sample. The material was PBMCs from blood, obtained approximately 22 months after vaccination. The receptors here all came from a man between 50 and 75 years old who received an inactivated influenza vaccine. Donor details come from another sample of the same person, matched by shared clones.

The V and J genes are TRBV28 and TRBJ2-1; D uncertain. The germline CDR1 and CDR2 sequences are MDHEN and SYDVKM. This CDR3 spans 15 amino acids. The V end was cut by 3 bases, the J end by 9 bases, with 18 bases between. CDR3 sequence reads: CASSFPPIHSLEQFF. The CDR3 nucleotides are TGTGCCAGCAGTTTCCCCCCTATACATTCGCTTGAGCAGTTCTTC.

About this clonotype itself: A much larger clone differs by one base, so this may be a read error. The genes are TRBV6-2 or TRBV6-3 and TRBJ1-1; maybe TRBD1 (5 bases). Trimming left V 6 bases short and J 1 base short, with 9 bases between. The CDR3 has 13 residues. Germline values: CDR1 MNHEY, CDR2 SVGEGT. The DNA of the CDR3 is TGTGCCAGCAGGTCGACAGAGAACACTGAAGCTTTCTTT. It codes for CASRSTENTEAFF.

The CDR3 DNA reads as TGTGCCAGCAGCCAAGAGACGGCTAATTCACCCCTCCACTTT. Translation: CASSQETANSPLHF. This chain connects TRBV14 to TRBJ1-6, with D unresolved. Trimming stripped 0 bases from V and 6 bases from J, with 6 bases between. The CDR3 sequence is 14 residues long. The germline V gene has CDR1 SGHDN and CDR2 FVKESK.

This clonotype showed up just a few times. The V gene is TRBV18, the J gene TRBJ1-2; the D gene is possibly TRBD1 (5 bases). Germline V CDR1 and CDR2: KGHSH, LQKENI. This CDR3 is 16 amino acids long. Trimming removed 1 base from V and 4 bases from J, with 16 bases in between. This chain's CDR3 is CASSPLVVQGGYGYTF. The CDR3 DNA follows: TGTGCCAGCTCACCACTTGTTGTTCAGGGAGGCTATGGCTACACCTTC.

This clonotype has a handful of counts. The J gene is TRBJ1-6, the V gene TRBV20-1; D may be TRBD1 (6 bases). Looked up from germline, CDR1 is DFQATT and CDR2 is SNEGSKA (reference sequence). There are 16 residues in the CDR3. V gave up 1 base and J gave up 7 bases, with 17 bases separating them. CDR3 bases: TGCAGTGCTAGAGCCTCCGGGGGGCGTCGGAATTCACCCCTCCACTTT. Translated, it gives CSARASGGRRNSPLHF.

This clonotype came up a few times. The chain combines TRBV7-2 with TRBJ2-1; 8 nucleotides align to TRBD1. V lost 3 bases, J lost 6 bases, and 7 bases stayed unmatched. This CDR3 region has 15 residues. CDR1 and CDR2 (germline): SGHTA, FQGNSA. The CDR3 region has the DNA TGTGCCAGCAGCTTTAGGAGACAGGGGATCAATGAGCAGTTCTTC. Residues: CASSFRRQGINEQFF.

V usage is TRBV20-1 and J usage is TRBJ2-3; D is possibly TRBD1 or TRBD2 (6 bases each). Trimming removed 6 bases at V and 2 bases at J, with 12 bases between. The CDR3 sequence is 13 residues long. Germline V CDR1 and CDR2: DFQATT, SNEGSKA (reference sequence). The CDR3, as DNA: TGCAGTGCCCGACGGGGGCACACAGATACGCAGTATTTT. Residues: CSARRGHTDTQYF.

This clonotype was observed a handful of times. This rearrangement joins TRBV5-1 to TRBJ2-1; 7 bases are a match to TRBD2. There are 15 residues in the CDR3. V shed 6 bases, J shed 6 bases, and the junction held 12 bases outside the gene matches. The germline V gene has CDR1 SGHRS and CDR2 YFSETQ. The CDR3 DNA reads as TGCGCCAGCACCGGGGAGGCGGGAGAACTCAATGAGCAGTTCTTC. Translated: CASTGEAGELNEQFF. Using reference TRBV5-1 and TRBJ2-1 for the parts outside the CDR3, the full variable domain is KAGVTQTPRYLIKTRGQQVTLSCSPISGHRSVSWYQQTPGQGLQFLFEYFSETQRNKGNFPGRFSGRQFSNSRSEMNVSTLELGDSALYLCASTGEAGELNEQFFGPGTRLTVL.

This clonotype was seen many times. In DNA, the CDR3 is TGTGCCAGCAGTGAATCCGGGATCAATCAGCCCCAGCATTTT. This codes for CASSESGINQPQHF. The V and J genes are TRBV25-1 and TRBJ1-5; D uncertain. This CDR3 spans 14 amino acids. Trimming pared 1 base from V and 3 bases from J, leaving 7 bases between. Germline assignment: CDR1 MGHDK and CDR2 SYGVNS.

V and J are TRBV3-1 and TRBJ2-7; D possibly uses TRBD1 or TRBD2 (6 bases each). With 4 bases removed from V and 6 bases from J, the gap between germline ends came to 16 bases. This CDR3 spans 14 amino acids. In germline, CDR1 is LGHDT, CDR2 YNNKEL (reference sequence). Here the CDR3 reads CASSPHGGASEQYF. The DNA for the CDR3 is TGTGCCAGCAGCCCGCACGGGGGCGCATCCGAGCAGTACTTC.

This chain links TRBV20-1 with TRBJ1-4, with 7 bases identical to TRBD1. The CDR3 totals 14 residues. V trimming: 3 bases; J trimming: 4 bases; junction bases outside the gene matches: 5. Germline CDR1 and CDR2: DFQATT and SNEGSKA (reference sequence). The CDR3 sequence: CSASRDRLNEKLFF. CDR3 nucleotide sequence: TGCAGTGCTAGTAGGGACAGACTTAATGAAAAACTGTTTTTT.

This rearrangement joins TRBV11-2 to TRBJ2-2; D may be TRBD1 (6 bases). V gave up 4 bases and J gave up 6 bases, with 21 bases separating them. This CDR3 has 17 residues. The germline V gene encodes CDR1 SGHAT and CDR2 FQNNGV. The CDR3 loop reads CASSYRQDPGRAGELFF. In DNA, the CDR3 is TGTGCCAGCAGCTATCGACAGGACCCCGGGCGGGCCGGGGAGCTGTTTTTT. Complete variable domain (other parts from reference TRBV11-2 and TRBJ2-2): EAGVAQSPRYKIIEKRQSVAFWCNPISGHATLYWYQQILGQGPKLLIQFQNNGVVDDSQLPKDRFSAERLKGVDSTLKIQPAKLEDSAVYLCASSYRQDPGRAGELFFGEGSRLTVL.

CDR3 in amino acids: CASSQDPDRGNQPQHF. CDR3 nucleotide sequence: TGCGCCAGCAGCCAAGATCCGGACAGGGGTAATCAGCCCCAGCATTTT. The chain links TRBV4-1 to TRBJ1-5; 9 bases are a match to TRBD1. Germline loops: CDR1 MGHRA, CDR2 YSYEKL. This CDR3 spans 16 amino acids. V was clipped by 0 bases and J by 4 bases; unmatched bases: 4.

This clonotype was observed a few times. This chain joins TRBV7-8 and TRBJ1-4; D gene uncertain. Trimming removed 5 bases from V and 5 bases from J, with 15 bases in between. This CDR3 has 15 residues. CDR1 SGHVS and CDR2 FQNEAQ come from the germline V gene. The CDR3 region has the DNA TGTGCCAGCAGCCCCCGGGGAAGGGAGAATGAAAAACTGTTTTTT. It specifies CASSPRGRENEKLFF.

This clonotype has just one count. V is TRBV20-1 and J is TRBJ2-1, with TRBD2 matching over 9 bases. J lost 7 bases, V lost 3 bases, and 10 bases had no gene match. CDR1 and CDR2 (germline): DFQATT, SNEGSKA (reference sequence). The CDR3 totals 15 residues. The CDR3 sequence: CSASPLAGMSNEQFF. The DNA of the CDR3 is TGCAGTGCTAGCCCCCTAGCGGGGATGAGTAATGAGCAGTTCTTC.

This rearrangement joins TRBV7-6 to TRBJ2-1, with 11 bases matching TRBD2. Germline loops: CDR1 SGHVS, CDR2 FNYEAQ. CDR3 size: 18 residues. The ends lost 1 base at V and 6 bases at J; junction bases unmatched: 11. The CDR3 DNA is TGTGCCAGCAGCTTAGAGGTGGGAGGTCTAGCGGGAGGCAATGAGCAGTTCTTC. Translated, it gives CASSLEVGGLAGGNEQFF.

There are a few counts of this clonotype. The CDR3 here is CASSFPRAGGKNIQYF. The CDR3 DNA follows: TGTGCCAGCAGTTTTCCCAGGGCCGGAGGCAAAAACATTCAGTACTTC. This chain links TRBV12-3 or TRBV12-4 with TRBJ2-4; D may correspond to TRBD1 or TRBD2 (5 bases each). V shed 3 bases and J shed 3 bases, with 15 bases lying between them. This CDR3 spans 16 amino acids.

The chain employs TRBV7-2 and TRBJ2-1, with TRBD2 as a possible D gene (6 bases). The germline CDR1 and CDR2 sequences are SGHTA and FQGNSA. V dropped 6 bases and J dropped 7 bases, with 16 bases sitting between them. CDR3 length: 14 residues. The CDR3 DNA reads as TGTGCCAGCAGTCAGCAACTGGGGAGGAATGAGCAGTTCTTC. Protein: CASSQQLGRNEQFF.

The chain employs TRBV7-8 and TRBJ2-1; D may be TRBD2 (5 bases). Looked up from germline, CDR1 is SGHVS and CDR2 is FQNEAQ. The V end lost 5 bases, the J end lost 4 bases, and 24 bases lay between the germline ends. The CDR3 spans 18 residues. In nucleotides, the CDR3 is TGTGCCAGCAGCCCCCCCGGCAAAGGCCCAACGGGGTACAATGAGCAGTTCTTC. Amino acid sequence: CASSPPGKGPTGYNEQFF.

The CDR3 sequence is CASSQWDTNTGELFF. In DNA form, the CDR3 reads TGTGCCAGCAGCCAATGGGACACCAACACCGGGGAGCTGTTTTTT. This rearrangement joins TRBV3-1 to TRBJ2-2, with a possible D match to TRBD1 (6 bases). Trimming pared 2 bases from V and 2 bases from J, leaving 9 bases between. Germline CDR1 LGHDT, CDR2 YNNKEL (reference sequence). This CDR3 comprises 15 residues.